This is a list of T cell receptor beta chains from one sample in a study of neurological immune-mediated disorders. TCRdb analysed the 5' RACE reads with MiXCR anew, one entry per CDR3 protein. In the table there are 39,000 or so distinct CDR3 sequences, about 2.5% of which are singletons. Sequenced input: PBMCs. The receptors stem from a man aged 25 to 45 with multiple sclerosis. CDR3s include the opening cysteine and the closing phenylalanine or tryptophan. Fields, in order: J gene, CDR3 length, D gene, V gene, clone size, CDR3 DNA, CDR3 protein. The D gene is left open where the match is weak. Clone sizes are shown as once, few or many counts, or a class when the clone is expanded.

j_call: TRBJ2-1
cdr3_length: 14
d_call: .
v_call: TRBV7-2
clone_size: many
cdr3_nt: TGTGCCAGCAGCCTCGGATATCTCTCCAATGAGCAGTTCTTC
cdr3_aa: CASSLGYLSNEQFF

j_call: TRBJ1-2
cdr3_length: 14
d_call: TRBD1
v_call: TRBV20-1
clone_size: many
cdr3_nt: TGCAGTGCGATTCAGACAGGGGCCATCTATGGCTACACCTTC
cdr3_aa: CSAIQTGAIYGYTF

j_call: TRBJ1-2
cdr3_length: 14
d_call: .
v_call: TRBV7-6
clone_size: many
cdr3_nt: TGTGCCAGCAGCTTAGATAGTCGGGGAGATGGCTACACCTTC
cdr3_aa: CASSLDSRGDGYTF

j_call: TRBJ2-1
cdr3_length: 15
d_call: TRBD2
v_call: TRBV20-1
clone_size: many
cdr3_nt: TGCAGTGCTAGGCGGCTAGCGGGAGGTTACAATGAGCAGTTCTTC
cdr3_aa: CSARRLAGGYNEQFF

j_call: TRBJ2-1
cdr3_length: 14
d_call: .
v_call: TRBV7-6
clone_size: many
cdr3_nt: TGTGCCAGCAGCTTAGGAACCTCCTACAATGAGCAGTTCTTC
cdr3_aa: CASSLGTSYNEQFF

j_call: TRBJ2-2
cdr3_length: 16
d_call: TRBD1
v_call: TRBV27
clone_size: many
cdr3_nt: TGTGCCACCACGGGGCTGTACAGGGGGCAACACGGGGAGCTGTTTTTT
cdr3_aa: CATTGLYRGQHGELFF

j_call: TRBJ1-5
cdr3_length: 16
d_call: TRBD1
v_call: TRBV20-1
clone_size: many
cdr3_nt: TGCAGTGCTAGACAAGCGACAGGGGCTGGCAATCAGCCCCAGCATTTT
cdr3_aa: CSARQATGAGNQPQHF

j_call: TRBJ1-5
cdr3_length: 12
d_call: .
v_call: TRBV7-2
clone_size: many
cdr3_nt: TGTGCCAGCAGCCGCTCGTTGGGGCCCCAGCATTTT
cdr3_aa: CASSRSLGPQHF

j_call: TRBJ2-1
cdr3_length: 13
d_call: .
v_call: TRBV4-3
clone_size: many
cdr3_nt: TGCGCCAGCAGCCAAGATAGGAACAATGAGCAGTTCTTC
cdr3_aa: CASSQDRNNEQFF

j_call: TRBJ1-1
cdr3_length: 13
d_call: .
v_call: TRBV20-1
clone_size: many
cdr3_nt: TGCAGTGCTAGATTTGGGACCGCGGATGAAGCTTTCTTT
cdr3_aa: CSARFGTADEAFF

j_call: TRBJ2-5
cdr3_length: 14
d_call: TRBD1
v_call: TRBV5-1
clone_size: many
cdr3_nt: TGCGCCAGCAGCTCGGACAGGGGCCAAGAGACCCAGTACTTC
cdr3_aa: CASSSDRGQETQYF

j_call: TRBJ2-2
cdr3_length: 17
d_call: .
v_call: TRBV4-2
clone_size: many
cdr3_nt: TGTGCCAGCAGCCAAGATACGGACCCTTTGAACACCGGGGAGCTGTTTTTT
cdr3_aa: CASSQDTDPLNTGELFF

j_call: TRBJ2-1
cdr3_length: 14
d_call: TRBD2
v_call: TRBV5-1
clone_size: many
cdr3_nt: TGCGCCAGCAGCTTTGGGACTAGCTACAATGAGCAGTTCTTC
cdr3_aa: CASSFGTSYNEQFF

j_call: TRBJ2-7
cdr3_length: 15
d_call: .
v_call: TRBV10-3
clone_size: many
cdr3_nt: TGTGCCATCAGTGGACGCAGCAGTAGCTCCTACGAGCAGTACTTC
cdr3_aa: CAISGRSSSSYEQYF

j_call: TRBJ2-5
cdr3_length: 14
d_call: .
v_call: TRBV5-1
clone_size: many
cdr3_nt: TGCGCCAGCAGCTTGGGTACGGTAGGAGAGACCCAGTACTTC
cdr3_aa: CASSLGTVGETQYF

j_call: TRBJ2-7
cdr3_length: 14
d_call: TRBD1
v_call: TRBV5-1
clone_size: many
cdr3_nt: TGCGCCAGCAGCTCACGGGACAGTTACTACGAGCAGTACTTC
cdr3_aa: CASSSRDSYYEQYF

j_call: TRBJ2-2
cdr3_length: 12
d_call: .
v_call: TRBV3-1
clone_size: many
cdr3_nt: TGTGCCAGCAGCCAAGACCCAGCCGAGCTGTTTTTT
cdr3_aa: CASSQDPAELFF